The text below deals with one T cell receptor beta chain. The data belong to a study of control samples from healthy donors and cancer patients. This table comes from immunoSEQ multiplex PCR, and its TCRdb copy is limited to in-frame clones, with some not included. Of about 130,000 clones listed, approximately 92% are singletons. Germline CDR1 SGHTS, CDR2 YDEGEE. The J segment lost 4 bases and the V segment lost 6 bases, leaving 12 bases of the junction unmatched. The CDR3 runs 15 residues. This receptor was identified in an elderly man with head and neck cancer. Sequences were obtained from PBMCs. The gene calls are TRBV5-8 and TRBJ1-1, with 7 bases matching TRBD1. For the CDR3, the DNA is TGTGCCAGCAAGTCACAGGGGATCGGGGGCACTGAAGCTTTCTTT. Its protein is CASKSQGIGGTEAFF.